The clone carrying this T cell receptor beta chain has ten or more counts. Its target is unknown. TCRdb reanalysed the RT-PCR reads using MiXCR and keeps one entry per CDR3 protein. The sample includes approximately 500,000 distinct CDR3 sequences, 12% to 15% of them seen just once. The data were taken from a study of response to subunit inactivated influenza vaccine. Study-wide results and limits: The authors proposed limited new T cell recruitment per seasonal influenza vaccination.

Germline lookup yields CDR1 SNHLY and CDR2 FYNNEI. With 6 bases removed from V and 4 bases from J, the gap between germline ends came to 12 bases. The CDR3 spans 13 residues. This receptor was obtained from a man in his fifties or sixties who received an inactivated influenza vaccine. The V and J genes are TRBV2 and TRBJ1-1; D might be TRBD1 (5 bases). The source was PBMCs from blood, collected about 11 days after vaccination. This CDR3 is CASRIQRGTEAFF. In DNA, the CDR3 is TGTGCCAGCAGGATTCAAAGGGGCACTGAAGCTTTCTTT.